This passage covers 28 T cell receptor beta chains from one sample sequenced in a study of T cells in Graves' hyperthyroidism and ophthalmopathy. TCR beta CDR3 sequences were amplified from RNA transcripts. With the HTBI primer set, the TCR CDR3 went through a first round of RT-PCR. TCRdb ran MiXCR on the multiplex PCR reads and lists one entry per CDR3 protein. The table lists fewer than 750,000 distinct CDR3 sequences, 40% to 55% of them singletons. The sequencing input was peripheral blood or thyroid tissue (not recorded which). The receptor set was obtained from a woman aged 18-29 years with Graves' hyperthyroidism.

Note on this clonotype: One junction end does not reproduce the germline sequence, and a read error may be involved. V usage is TRBV4-2 and J usage is TRBJ2-2, with TRBD1 as a possible D gene (6 bases). The length of the CDR3 is 14 residues. Germline V gives CDR1 LGHNA, CDR2 YNFKEQ. The DNA for the CDR3 is TGTGCCAGCAGCCAAGTGGGGGACAATACTGAGCAGTTTTTC. This gives the protein CASSQVGDNTEQFF.

This clonotype has a count of ten or more. The rearrangement joins TRBV6-1 to TRBJ2-2; no firm D call. The V end was cut by 7 bases, the J end by 1 base, with 7 bases between. Germline V gives CDR1 MNHNS, CDR2 SASEGT. CDR3 size: 13 residues. CDR3 DNA: TGTGCCAGCATTTCAGAGAACACCGGGGAGCTGTTTTTT. This encodes CASISENTGELFF.

Of note for this clonotype: One base away lies a much larger clone, so this may be a sequencing read error. The V and J genes are TRBV4-1 and TRBJ2-7; D remains unclear. The CDR3 length is 13 residues. From germline, CDR1 is MGHRA and CDR2 YSYEKL. CDR3 loop: CVSSQGPDYEQYF. CDR3 bases: TGCGTCAGCAGCCAAGGACCAGACTACGAGCAGTACTTC.

This clonotype came up a few times. The chain couples TRBV7-8 to TRBJ2-1; 11 bases fit TRBD2. The CDR3 covers 15 residues. From germline, CDR1 is SGHVS and CDR2 FQNEAQ. With 6 bases clipped from V and 2 bases from J, the junction kept 3 bases outside the gene matches. This chain's CDR3 is CASSWTSGPYNEQFF. The CDR3 DNA follows: TGTGCCAGCAGTTGGACTAGCGGGCCCTACAATGAGCAGTTCTTC.

This rearrangement joins TRBV5-4 to TRBJ1-2; D is unresolved. Germline V gene data show CDR1 as SGHNT and CDR2 as YYREEE (reference sequence). Trimming took off 9 bases at V and 8 bases at J, with 14 bases between the two ends. The CDR3 extends over 11 amino acids. In DNA form, the CDR3 reads TGTGCCACCAATGCGGACGGCGGCTACACCTTC. It specifies CATNADGGYTF.

This clonotype showed up just a few times. The chain has TRBV7-8 and TRBJ2-7; 10 bases are a match to TRBD2. With the DNA end fitting TRBJ2-1 better, the J assignment may be wrong. CDR3 size: 15 residues. CDR1 is SGHVS and CDR2 is FQNEAQ in the germline V gene. The CDR3 bases are TGTGCCAGCAGCGAAGAGGGACTAGCGTACTCTGAGCAGTTCTTC. Translation gives CASSEEGLAYSEQFF.

This clonotype was observed at least ten times. This chain connects TRBV15 to TRBJ2-5, with a weak D call TRBD2 (6 bases). This CDR3 is 13 amino acids long. V gave up 5 bases and J gave up 1 base, with 8 bases separating them. Germline V gene lookup returns CDR1 LNHNV and CDR2 YYDKDF (reference sequence). The CDR3 is CATSLGGQETQYF. CDR3 nucleotides: TGTGCCACCAGCTTGGGGGGCCAAGAGACCCAGTACTTC.

This clonotype was seen at least ten times. This chain uses TRBV20-1 with TRBJ2-7, with 7 bases matching TRBD2. The CDR3 length is 14 residues. The germline V gene has CDR1 DFQATT and CDR2 SNEGSKA (reference sequence). J lost 3 bases, V lost 1 base, and 6 bases had no gene match. The CDR3 DNA is TGCAGTGCTAGAGTTCCTAGCGGCTTCTACGAGCAGTACTTC. Translation: CSARVPSGFYEQYF.

This clonotype has only a few counts. The chain links TRBV12-3 or TRBV12-4 to TRBJ2-5; D gene ambiguous. Trimming left V 3 bases short and J 9 bases short, with 17 bases between. The CDR3 is 14 residues long. CDR3 in DNA: TGTGCCAGCAGTTTCGGGCAGGTCAATCAGCCCCAGTACTTC. This translates into CASSFGQVNQPQYF.

The chain combines TRBV7-9 with TRBJ1-1; D call uncertain. The CDR3 extends over 14 amino acids. Trimming pared 5 bases from V and 3 bases from J, leaving 13 bases between. The germline V gene encodes CDR1 SEHNR and CDR2 FQNEAQ (reference sequence). This CDR3 reads CASSPSGRDTEAFF. CDR3 nucleotides: TGTGCCAGCAGCCCCAGCGGGAGGGACACTGAAGCTTTCTTT.

In this sample, this clonotype turned up many times. The CDR3 loop is CASSVAFGTEAFF. Written as DNA, the CDR3 is TGTGCCAGCAGCGTAGCTTTTGGAACTGAAGCTTTCTTT. The chain carries TRBV9 and TRBJ1-1; D not resolved. CDR3 length: 13 amino acids. From germline, CDR1 is SGDLS and CDR2 YYNGEE. V lost 0 bases, J lost 5 bases, and 8 bases lay in between.

The genes are TRBV7-2 and TRBJ2-5, with a weak D call TRBD1 (5 bases). V lost 3 bases to trimming and J lost 4 bases, with 21 bases between them. CDR1 is SGHTA, CDR2 FQGNSA, per germline. This CDR3 has 17 residues. In nucleotides, the CDR3 is TGTGCCAGCAGCTTGGCGTCCGACAGTGCTGGAGTAGAGACCCAGTACTTC. Translation gives CASSLASDSAGVETQYF. Combining the CDR3 with reference TRBV7-2 and TRBJ2-5 gives the whole variable domain GAGVSQSPSNKVTEKGKDVELRCDPISGHTALYWYRQSLGQGLEFLIYFQGNSAPDKSGLPSDRFSAERTGGSVSTLTIQRTQQEDSAVYLCASSLASDSAGVETQYFGPGTRLLVL.

The V call is TRBV30, the J call TRBJ1-2; possible D gene TRBD1, 5 bases. V was pared by 3 bases and J by 4 bases, with 9 bases between. The CDR3 is 12 residues long. Germline V CDR1 and CDR2: GTSNPN, SVGIG (reference sequence). The CDR3, as DNA: TGTGCCTGGAGGGGGGACCTCTATGGCTACACCTTC. Encoded protein: CAWRGDLYGYTF.

This clonotype was counted at least ten times. The rearrangement uses TRBV2 and TRBJ2-1, with 16 bases lining up with TRBD2. The CDR3 is made up of 18 amino acids. Germline CDR1 reads SNHLY; CDR2 reads FYNNEI. V was clipped by 6 bases and J by 5 bases; unmatched bases: 10. CDR3 region: CASSVGLAGGPGHNEQFF. CDR3 coding DNA: TGTGCCAGCAGCGTGGGACTAGCGGGAGGGCCGGGGCACAATGAGCAGTTCTTC.

In this sample, this clonotype turned up many times. The rearrangement joins TRBV30 to TRBJ1-2, with D unresolved. Trimming removed 0 bases at V and 7 bases at J, with 9 bases between. The CDR3 is 12 amino acids. Germline loops: CDR1 GTSNPN, CDR2 SVGIG (reference sequence). CDR3 DNA sequence: TGTGCCTGGAGTGTTGAGAGGTTTGGCTACACCTTC. Amino acid sequence: CAWSVERFGYTF.

The table lists this clonotype with many counts. For the CDR3, the DNA is TGCAGTGCTAGAGGAACCCAGGGGGGGAATGAAAAACTGTTTTTT. It translates to CSARGTQGGNEKLFF. This sequence joins TRBV20-1 and TRBJ1-4, with TRBD1 identical over 7 bases. The V and J ends lost 1 base and 5 bases, in that order; junction bases with no gene match: 7. Germline loops: CDR1 DFQATT, CDR2 SNEGSKA (reference sequence). The CDR3 runs to 15 residues.

Note on this clonotype: This may come from a read error, since a much larger clone is one base off. J is TRBJ1-3 and V is TRBV5-1; D remains unclear. From germline, CDR1 is SGHRS and CDR2 YFSETQ. CDR3 length equals 15 residues. This CDR3 reads CTSSLGYQSGNTIYF. CDR3 in DNA: TGCACCAGCAGCTTGGGATATCAGTCTGGAAACACCATATATTTT.

With respect to this clonotype: Given a much more abundant clone one base away, this may be a read error. The chain uses TRBV7-9 and TRBJ2-7; possibly TRBD1 or TRBD2 for D (5 bases each). CDR3 length: 13 amino acids. Germline loops: CDR1 SEHNR, CDR2 FQNEAQ (reference sequence). Trimming stripped 7 bases from V and 3 bases from J, with 13 bases between. CDR3 sequence (DNA): TGTGCCAGCAACCGGGGCAGCAGCTACGAGCAGTACTTC. Protein sequence: CASNRGSSYEQYF.

The genes are TRBV24-1 and TRBJ2-1; TRBD2 matches 10 bases. CDR1 KGHDR and CDR2 SFDVKD come from the germline V gene. The ends lost 1 base at V and 6 bases at J; junction bases unmatched: 5. The CDR3 length is 16 residues. In DNA, the CDR3 is TGTGCCACCAGTGATTTAGAACTAGCGGGAACCAATGAGCAGTTCTTC. It yields the protein CATSDLELAGTNEQFF.

This clonotype was picked up one time. The chain has TRBV7-9 and TRBJ1-2, with D possibly being TRBD1 (6 bases). The V end was cut by 4 bases, the J end by 3 bases, with 12 bases between. Germline CDR1 and CDR2: SEHNR and FQNEAQ (reference sequence). The CDR3 has 14 amino acids. This CDR3 is CASSSPQGHYGYTF. Written as DNA, the CDR3 is TGTGCCAGCAGCTCCCCACAGGGACACTATGGCTACACCTTC.

This clonotype was seen ten or more times. The chain couples TRBV7-9 to TRBJ1-2; TRBD1 matches at 7 bases. This CDR3 is built from 16 residues. The V and J ends lost 1 base and 4 bases, in that order; junction bases with no gene match: 9. From germline, CDR1 is SEHNR and CDR2 FQNEAQ (reference sequence). CDR3 protein: CASSLDLGGQLYGYTF. The CDR3 DNA is TGTGCCAGCAGCTTAGATCTCGGGGGACAGCTCTATGGCTACACCTTC.

This clonotype was observed a few times. Relative to the germline gene, one junction end is altered; a read error may explain this. The chain recombines TRBV27 with TRBJ1-5; D unresolved. This CDR3 spans 14 amino acids. CDR1 is MNHEY, CDR2 SMNVEV, per germline (reference sequence). The CDR3: CTSWSGYSNQPQHF. The DNA of the CDR3 is TGTACCAGCTGGTCGGGGTATAGCAATCAGCCCCAGCATTTT.

The V gene is TRBV9, the J gene TRBJ2-5; either TRBD1 or TRBD2 may fit D (7 bases each). This CDR3 region has 18 residues. V shed 0 bases and J shed 7 bases, with 25 bases lying between them. Looked up from germline, CDR1 is SGDLS and CDR2 is YYNGEE. The CDR3 sequence: CASSVAYRGGSFVGTQYF. The DNA for the CDR3 is TGTGCCAGCAGCGTAGCTTACAGGGGCGGGAGTTTTGTGGGGACCCAGTACTTC. Based on the CDR3 plus reference TRBV9 and TRBJ2-5, the full variable domain is DSGVTQTPKHLITATGQRVTLRCSPRSGDLSVYWYQQSLDQGLQFLIQYYNGEERAKGNILERFSAQQFPDLHSELNLSSLELGDSALYFCASSVAYRGGSFVGTQYFGPGTRLLVL.

This clonotype was detected ten times or more. The rearrangement uses TRBV12-3 or TRBV12-4 and TRBJ1-2; maybe TRBD1 (5 bases). The V end lost 2 bases, the J end lost 5 bases, and 9 bases lay between the germline ends. The CDR3 extends over 13 amino acids. The CDR3 reads CASSLLGDYGYTF. In DNA, the CDR3 is TGTGCCAGCAGTTTATTAGGGGATTATGGCTACACCTTC.

The V call is TRBV24-1, the J call TRBJ1-5, with a tentative D call TRBD1 (6 bases). There are 14 residues in the CDR3. Germline V gene lookup returns CDR1 KGHDR and CDR2 SFDVKD. The CDR3 bases are TGTGCTACAAAGAGGGGGGGCATCAATCAGCCCCAGCATTTT. It yields the protein CATKRGGINQPQHF.

This clonotype was seen a handful of times. The chain is built from TRBV5-6 and TRBJ2-7, with a possible D match to TRBD1 (6 bases). This CDR3 has 14 amino acids. V was trimmed by 4 bases and J by 4 bases, leaving 15 bases between them. From germline, CDR1 is SGHDT and CDR2 YYEEEE. CDR3 protein: CASSKGTLIYEQYF. As DNA, the CDR3 is TGTGCCAGCAGCAAAGGGACATTAATATACGAGCAGTACTTC.

This chain links TRBV20-1 with TRBJ2-7, with TRBD1 matching over 9 bases. Germline lookup yields CDR1 DFQATT and CDR2 SNEGSKA (reference sequence). V lost 8 bases, J lost 8 bases, and 16 bases stayed unmatched. The CDR3 sequence is 14 residues long. The CDR3 here is CSCWLGQGSNQQYF. CDR3 coding DNA: TGCAGTTGCTGGTTGGGACAGGGTTCGAACCAGCAGTACTTC.

The chain uses TRBV6-6 and TRBJ1-4, with TRBD2 as a possible D gene (5 bases). The J call may not be correct, given that the DNA end is closer to TRBJ2-3. The CDR3 sequence is 12 residues long. The germline CDR1 and CDR2 sequences are MNHNY and SVGAGI (reference sequence). The CDR3: CATEGLTDTQYF. CDR3 coding DNA: TGTGCCACCGAGGGCCTCACAGATACGCAGTATTTT.